A selection of T cell receptor beta chains follows, all from one sample in a study of shared clonotypes between healthy human individuals. The protocol was immunoSEQ multiplex PCR, while the TCRdb copy is restricted to in-frame clones and leaves out a portion. The profile shows roughly 2.2 million clones, roughly 92% of them singletons. Material for sequencing was naive CD4+ T cells from PBMCs. The receptors here all came from a man between 18 and 29 years old in good health. Some clones in this sample may be carry-over from other donors' samples. Both conserved end residues are part of each CDR3. The D gene is left open where the match is weak. Rows give clone size only sometimes, using once, few, many, or a class for an expanded clone.

TRBV7-2	-	-	TRBJ2-2	TGTGCCAGCAGCCAAAGATCCGGGGAGCTGTTTTTT	CASSQRSGELFF
TRBV5-1	-	-	TRBJ1-3	TGCGCCAGCAGTCTTGTGGGACTGTACTCTGGAAACACCATATATTTT	CASSLVGLYSGNTIYF
TRBV18	-	-	TRBJ2-1	TGTGCCAGCTCACCACAGCAGATTTACAATGAGCAGTTCTTC	CASSPQQIYNEQFF
TRBV27	-	TRBD2	TRBJ2-3	TGTGCCAGCAGTTTATTCCGGGAGGGGGGGCCAGATACGCAGTATTTT	CASSLFREGGPDTQYF
TRBV29-1	-	-	TRBJ2-5	TGCAGCGTTGGCCCCTCCGGACAGAGCCAAGAGACCCAGTACTTC	CSVGPSGQSQETQYF
TRBV15	-	TRBD2	TRBJ2-2	TGTGCCACCTCCCCTAGCGGGAGGCAGGAGCTGTTTTTT	CATSPSGRQELFF
TRBV9	-	-	TRBJ2-5	TGTGCCAGCAGCGTAGAACTCGGGAGTGAGACCCAGTACTTC	CASSVELGSETQYF
TRBV11-2	-	-	TRBJ2-2	TGTGCCAGCAGCTCTTCTAGTGAGGTGTTTTTT	CASSSSSEVFF
TRBV19	-	-	TRBJ2-1	TGTGCCAGTAGTATAGTAAAGGGGGGGCGCGGTAATGAGCAGTTCTTC	CASSIVKGGRGNEQFF
TRBV4-2	few	TRBD2	TRBJ2-2	TGTGCCAGCCGGGCTAGCGGTCCCGGGGAGCTGTTTTTT	CASRASGPGELFF
TRBV5-1	-	-	TRBJ1-1	TGCGCCAGCAGCTTGGTCCCCCTGGAAGGGAAGCACAAAGGGCGTCGGACTGAAGCTTTCTTT	CASSLVPLEGKHKGRRTEAFF
TRBV7-9	-	-	TRBJ1-1	TGTGCCAGCAGCGCCGGAAATTCCGGGTTT	CASSAGNSGF